The rows below give T cell receptor beta chains drawn from one sample of a study of graft-versus-host responses after intestinal transplantation. Sequencing used immunoSEQ multiplex PCR; TCRdb keeps in-frame clones, though not all of them. The data show around 130,000 clones, with more than 90% seen just once and over 0.15% held by the top ten. Their antigens are not known. This specimen was unstimulated CD4+ T cells sorted from spleen or lymph node cells, taken before intestinal transplant. These receptors all stem from a human donor who received an intestinal transplant. The CDR3 runs from the conserved cysteine through the conserved F or W. The D gene is left open where the match is weak. The size of a clone is reported for some rows only, either as once, few or many, or as a class for expanded clones.

d_call j_call clone_size v_call cdr3_nt cdr3_aa
. TRBJ1-1 . TRBV18 TGTGCCAGCTCCCGGGGCTCGAACACTGAAGCTTTCTTT CASSRGSNTEAFF
. TRBJ1-4 . TRBV5-4 TGTGCCAGCAGCTTAGGACCCAGGGAGGAAAAACTGTTTTTT CASSLGPREEKLFF
. TRBJ1-5 . TRBV6-1 TGTGCCGGCAGTGAAGGTCCGGTAGGAGGAAGCAATCAGCCCCAGCATTTT CAGSEGPVGGSNQPQHF
. TRBJ2-1 . TRBV4-1 TGCGCCAGCAGCCAACTAGATGAGCAGTTCTTC CASSQLDEQFF
TRBD2 TRBJ2-2 . TRBV18 TGTGCCAGCTCAAGGGAGGGCGCCGGGGAGCTGTTTTTT CASSREGAGELFF
TRBD2 TRBJ2-5 few TRBV6-1 TGTGCCAGCAGTGCGTGGACTAGCGGCGCCCCAGAGACCCAGTACTTC CASSAWTSGAPETQYF
. TRBJ1-4 . TRBV5-8 TGTGCCAGCAGCTTAAGCCGGGCCTCAACTAATGAAAAACTGTTTTTT CASSLSRASTNEKLFF
. TRBJ2-3 . TRBV27 TGTGCCAGCCTAAAAAGCCCGGGGACCACAGATACGCAGTATTTT CASLKSPGTTDTQYF
TRBD1 TRBJ2-7 . TRBV6-5 TGTGCCAGCAGTTACTCCCAGGTTACCAGGGGGTACGAGCAGTACTTC CASSYSQVTRGYEQYF
TRBD1 TRBJ1-1 once TRBV7-9 TGTGCCAGCAGCCCTCGACAGGGACCGAACACTGAAGCTTTCTTT CASSPRQGPNTEAFF
. TRBJ2-7 . TRBV19 TGTGCCAGTAGTCGAGCTTGGACAGCCTCCTACGAGCAGTACTTC CASSRAWTASYEQYF
. TRBJ1-5 once TRBV16 TGTGCCAGCAGCCAAAGGCAGGGAGGTGATCAGCCCCAGCATTTT CASSQRQGGDQPQHF
TRBD1 TRBJ1-4 . TRBV11-2 TGTGCCAGCAGCTTAGGAAGACAGGGCCCGGGGGAAAAACTGTTTTTT CASSLGRQGPGEKLFF
TRBD1 TRBJ1-1 . TRBV5-4 TGTGCCAGCAGCCCCGGGACAGGGGACACTGAAGCTTTCTTT CASSPGTGDTEAFF
TRBD1 TRBJ1-2 . TRBV4-2 TGTGCCAGCAGCCAAGATGTGACAGGGTATGGCTACACCTTC CASSQDVTGYGYTF
. TRBJ1-1 . TRBV5-4 TGTGCCAGCAGCCCGGGACCGATGAACACTGAAGCTTTCTTT CASSPGPMNTEAFF
. TRBJ1-1 once TRBV6-5 TGTGCCAGCAGTTACCTGGGTACGGACACTGAAGCTTTCTTT CASSYLGTDTEAFF
. TRBJ1-2 . TRBV5-1 TGCGCCAGCAGCCCCTCGGACAGCTATGGTTACACCTTC CASSPSDSYGYTF
. TRBJ1-1 . TRBV18 TGTGCCAGCTCACCCTCAGTGAACACTGAAGCTTTCTTT CASSPSVNTEAFF
TRBD1 TRBJ1-6 . TRBV11-2 TGTGCCAGCAGCTCAGTGGGGACAGGGGTCTCACCCCTCCACTTT CASSSVGTGVSPLHF
TRBD2 TRBJ2-1 . TRBV11-3 TGTGCCAGCAGCCCCCCACCGCGGGGGACTAGCGGGGGGGCCTACAATGAGCAGTTCTTC CASSPPPRGTSGGAYNEQFF
TRBD2 TRBJ2-7 . TRBV7-8 TGTGCCAGCAGCCCCAGGGAGCGGGGAGAGCAGTACTTC CASSPRERGEQYF
TRBD2 TRBJ2-5 . TRBV7-8 TGTGCCAGCAGCTCCGCTGGACTAGTGACGACCCAGTACTTC CASSSAGLVTTQYF
. TRBJ1-2 . TRBV2 TGTGCCAGCAGTGACCTTGCAGGGATCTATGGCTACACCTTC CASSDLAGIYGYTF
. TRBJ1-5 . TRBV19 TGTGCCAGTAGTAGAGAGGGCAATCAGCCCCAGCATTTT CASSREGNQPQHF
. TRBJ2-5 . TRBV14 TGTGCCAGCAGCCAAGAGGTTGAGACCCAGTACTTC CASSQEVETQYF
TRBD1 TRBJ2-7 . TRBV5-4 TGTGCCAGCAGCTCCCCCCTGGGGACAGGGGTCGAGCAGTACTTC CASSSPLGTGVEQYF
. TRBJ1-6 . TRBV19 TGTGCCAGTAGAAACTTGGCAGCGGGTAATTCACCCCTCCACTTT CASRNLAAGNSPLHF
TRBD1 TRBJ1-2 . TRBV5-4 TGTGCCAGCAGCAGCCGGGACAGGGGCTATGGCTACACCTTC CASSSRDRGYGYTF
. TRBJ2-1 few TRBV6-5 TGTGCCAGCAGCCACAGTTACATGGGGGATGAGCAGTTCTTC CASSHSYMGDEQFF
. TRBJ1-2 . TRBV11-3 TGTGCCAGCAGCTTAGATCGGTCGAGGGCCAACTATGGCTACACCTTC CASSLDRSRANYGYTF
. TRBJ1-5 . TRBV18 TGTGCCAGCTCACCAGGTAGCAATCAGCCCCAGCATTTT CASSPGSNQPQHF
. TRBJ1-2 . TRBV6-1 TGTGCCAGCAGTGTGGGGGCGTTGGGCTACACCTTC CASSVGALGYTF
. TRBJ1-3 . TRBV6-5 TGTGCCAGCAGTTACTCCCCGTTTACCTCTGGAAACACCATATATTTT CASSYSPFTSGNTIYF
TRBD1 TRBJ1-6 . TRBV18 TGTGCCAGCTCACCCATCCCACAGTCTATGCAGGGGGGAGGAGATTCACCCCTCCACTTT CASSPIPQSMQGGGDSPLHF
. TRBJ2-2 . TRBV6-6 TGTGCCAGCAGTCCCCTGGGGGACCGGTTTACCGGGGAGCTGTTTTTT CASSPLGDRFTGELFF
. TRBJ1-5 . TRBV30 TGTGCCTGGGCTCGGGACAATCAGCCCCAGCATTTT CAWARDNQPQHF
. TRBJ1-6 . TRBV19 TGTGCCAGTACTGACCCCCACAATTCACCCCTCCACTTT CASTDPHNSPLHF
TRBD1 TRBJ1-6 . TRBV6-1 TGTGCCAGCAGTGTCACAGGGGCAGGTAATTCACCCCTCCACTTT CASSVTGAGNSPLHF
. TRBJ1-4 . TRBV7-9 TGTGCCAGCAGCTTAGGGCAGGGGATTTGGGAAAAACTGTTTTTT CASSLGQGIWEKLFF
TRBD2 TRBJ2-7 . TRBV10-1 TGCGCCAGCAGTGAGTCGAGCCGGGGGGGCTCCTACGAGCAGTACTTC CASSESSRGGSYEQYF
. TRBJ2-7 . TRBV10-3 TGTGCCATCAGTCGACAGGAAACCTACGAGCAGTACTTC CAISRQETYEQYF